This T cell receptor beta chain derives from a study of molecular identifiers for immune sequencing clone quantification. Per germline, CDR1 SGHTA and CDR2 FQGNSA. Trimming took 1 base from V and 0 from J, leaving 9 bases between them. CDR3 length: 15 amino acids. Libraries of naive CD8 cells were prepared from approximately 20,000 to 1,000,000 sorted cells using 10%, 30% or 50% RNA. The authors sorted naive CD8 T cells as CD8+CD4-CCR7+CD45RA+. Methods described previously were used for bulk TCR libraries, and listed TCR primers were applied. TCRdb redid the calling of the PCR reads with MiXCR, one entry per CDR3 protein. This table holds 35,000 to 40,000 distinct CDR3 sequences, about a fifth found once. Overall study findings and caveats: Molecules of identical TCR sharing a barcode could underestimate highly expanded clone sizes.

This clonotype was counted between two and nine times. Its cognate antigen is unknown. This receptor was identified in a human donor in good health. Some libraries in this study had Jurkat cell RNA spiked in. The chain couples TRBV7-2 to TRBJ2-5, with D possibly TRBD1 on 6 matching bases. Sequenced material: naive CD8+ T cells from blood, with Jurkat cell RNA spiked in. The subset here: FACS-sorted CD8+CD4-CCR7+CD45RA+ naive T cells. The CDR3 protein is CASSLGWTDQETQYF. CDR3 nucleotides: TGTGCCAGCAGCTTAGGGTGGACAGACCAAGAGACCCAGTACTTC. The complete variable domain, with remaining parts taken from reference TRBV7-2 and TRBJ2-5, reads GAGVSQSPSNKVTEKGKDVELRCDPISGHTALYWYRQSLGQGLEFLIYFQGNSAPDKSGLPSDRFSAERTGGSVSTLTIQRTQQEDSAVYLCASSLGWTDQETQYFGPGTRLLVL.